The 21 T cell receptor beta chains given below trace back to one sample, sequenced in a study of blood T cell repertoires in COVID-19. The assay was immunoSEQ multiplex PCR, and TCRdb's table has in-frame clones only and misses some. The table includes around 110,000 clones, 65% to 80% detected once. Specimen: peripheral blood. The receptor source for this set is a man between 65 and 85 years old with acute or convalescent COVID-19.

This clone came up many times. The V gene is TRBV3-1 (or the pseudogene TRBV3-2), the J gene TRBJ1-5, with D possibly matching TRBD1 (6 bases). Germline loops: CDR1 LGHDT, CDR2 YNNKEL (reference sequence). The CDR3 length is 15 residues. Trimming stripped 1 base from V and 4 bases from J, with 11 bases between. CDR3 sequence reads: CASSQGRQGNQPQHF. Here the CDR3 DNA reads TGTGCCAGCAGCCAAGGTCGGCAGGGGAATCAGCCCCAGCATTTT.

The chain recombines TRBV2 with TRBJ1-6; TRBD1 might be the D (5 bases). This CDR3 is built from 15 residues. CDR1 is SNHLY and CDR2 is FYNNEI in the germline V gene. The ends were cut back, 3 bases at V and 6 bases at J, with 12 bases in the middle. The CDR3 loop reads CASSDLPGGNSPLHF. The CDR3 DNA follows: TGTGCCAGCAGTGACTTACCCGGGGGTAATTCACCCCTCCACTTT.

V and J are TRBV10-2 and TRBJ1-6; 8 bases fit TRBD1. The length of the CDR3 is 13 residues. Trimming took 8 bases from V and 7 from J; bases not matched to a gene: 4. CDR1 and CDR2 (germline): WSHSY, SAAADI. CDR3 DNA: TGCGCCAGCGGGGGACAGGTGAATTCACCCCTCCACTTT. Translation gives CASGGQVNSPLHF.

This sequence joins TRBV3-1 (or the pseudogene TRBV3-2) and TRBJ2-2; D possibly corresponds to TRBD2 (5 bases). The CDR3 has 14 amino acids. V was trimmed by 2 bases and J by 5 bases, leaving 9 bases between them. From germline, CDR1 is LGHDT and CDR2 YNNKEL (reference sequence). CDR3 in DNA: TGTGCCAGCAGCCAACCCCCGGGGACCGGGGAGCTGTTTTTT. It translates to CASSQPPGTGELFF.

This chain connects TRBV7-2 to TRBJ2-2, with D unresolved. Germline CDR1 reads SGHTA; CDR2 reads FQGNSA. The CDR3 is made up of 12 amino acids. V shed 2 bases and J shed 7 bases, with 5 bases lying between them. The DNA for the CDR3 is TGTGCCAGCAGCTTATACAACGGGGAGCTGTTTTTT. Amino acids: CASSLYNGELFF.

The chain combines TRBV6-5 with TRBJ1-2; maybe TRBD1 (6 bases). V was trimmed by 7 bases and J by 4 bases, leaving 16 bases between them. This CDR3 is 14 amino acids long. Germline V gives CDR1 MNHEY, CDR2 SVGAGI. CDR3 DNA: TGTGCCAGCAAGGACAGTCACGCCGCCTATGGCTACACCTTC. Its translation: CASKDSHAAYGYTF.

The rearrangement links TRBV23-1 to TRBJ2-3; D remains ambiguous. TRBV23-1 is assigned to the ORF class and has an uncertain function. This CDR3 has 13 amino acids. Trimming left V 2 bases short and J 1 base short, with 4 bases between. CDR3 sequence (DNA): TGCGCCAGCAGTCAACCCTGCACAGATACGCAGTATTTT. Its translation: CASSQPCTDTQYF.

V is TRBV5-6 and J is TRBJ1-6; 8 bases align to TRBD1. CDR1 and CDR2 (germline): SGHDT, YYEEEE. With 4 bases clipped from V and 6 bases from J, the junction kept 9 bases outside the gene matches. This CDR3 has 16 amino acids. CDR3 loop: CASSHKTGGSNSPLHF. DNA for the CDR3: TGTGCCAGCAGCCATAAAACAGGGGGTAGTAATTCACCCCTCCACTTT.

The CDR3 DNA follows: TGTGCCAGTAGTATTCTGGGGGGGTCGTACCAAGAGACCCAGTACTTC. This codes for CASSILGGSYQETQYF. The chain links TRBV19 to TRBJ2-5; 7 nucleotides align to TRBD2. The CDR3 totals 16 residues. Germline CDR1 reads LNHDA; CDR2 reads SQIVND (reference sequence). V dropped 3 bases and J dropped 0; count of bases not matched to a gene: 7.

J is TRBJ1-1 and V is TRBV5-1, with TRBD1 as a possible D gene (5 bases). Trimming cost V 2 bases and J 4 bases, with 12 bases left between them. Germline CDR1 is SGHRS and CDR2 is YFSETQ. The CDR3 has 14 residues. This chain's CDR3 is CASSLVGAGTEAFF. CDR3 DNA sequence: TGCGCCAGCAGCTTAGTAGGGGCCGGCACTGAAGCTTTCTTT.

The V and J genes are TRBV18 and TRBJ1-4; D not resolved. The CDR3 loop spans 14 amino acids. In germline, CDR1 is KGHSH, CDR2 LQKENI. V was cut by 0 bases and J by 6 bases, with 8 bases left in between. CDR3 amino acids: CASSPPWGDEKLFF. The CDR3 region has the DNA TGTGCCAGCTCACCACCGTGGGGAGATGAAAAACTGTTTTTT.

This clone was seen only a few times. The chain employs TRBV10-3 and TRBJ2-2; 12 positions match TRBD2. V lost 6 bases and J lost 7; bases outside the gene matches: 9. Per the germline V gene, CDR1 is ENHRY and CDR2 is SYGVKD. This CDR3 is built from 16 residues. This CDR3 is CAIRETSGGSGGELFF. The CDR3 DNA reads TGTGCCATCAGGGAGACTAGCGGGGGATCGGGCGGGGAGCTGTTTTTT.

The CDR3, as DNA: TGTGCCAGCAGTTCCAGACGGGGGATACAAGAGACCCAGTACTTC. Its translation: CASSSRRGIQETQYF. The gene calls are TRBV9 and TRBJ2-5; TRBD2 is a possible D gene (6 bases). The CDR3 runs 15 residues. The V end lost 5 bases, the J end lost 2 bases, and 16 bases lay between the germline ends. CDR1 is SGDLS, CDR2 YYNGEE, per germline.

V and J are TRBV9 and TRBJ1-6, with 7 positions matching TRBD1. The junction had 7 bases not matched to a gene; V was cut back by 3 bases and J by 10 bases. CDR1 and CDR2 (germline): SGDLS, YYNGEE. This CDR3 contains 14 residues. The CDR3 DNA reads TGTGCCAGCAGCGCCGAATTAGGGGGCTCACCCCTCCACTTT. Its protein is CASSAELGGSPLHF.

The V call is TRBV3-1 (or the pseudogene TRBV3-2), the J call TRBJ2-3, with D perhaps matching TRBD1 (6 bases). V lost 1 base and J 5 bases, leaving 16 bases between the germline ends. This CDR3 has 16 amino acids. Germline V gene data show CDR1 as LGHDT and CDR2 as YNNKEL (reference sequence). CDR3 nucleotides: TGTGCCAGCAGCCAAGTAATTCGACAGGAAAGAGATACGCAGTATTTT. Encoded protein: CASSQVIRQERDTQYF.

This clone was picked up a small number of times. The gene calls are TRBV9 and TRBJ2-1; unclear D gene. The germline gives CDR1 SGDLS, CDR2 YYNGEE. The CDR3 length is 14 residues. The germline V and J ends were trimmed by 0 bases and 6 bases, with 10 bases remaining between them. The CDR3 is CASSVGRLANEQFF. CDR3 DNA sequence: TGTGCCAGCAGCGTAGGCCGACTCGCCAATGAGCAGTTCTTC.

The chain couples TRBV7-9 to TRBJ1-1, with a tentative D call TRBD1 (5 bases). The CDR3 consists of 13 residues. CDR1 is SEHNR, CDR2 FQNEAQ, per germline (reference sequence). V lost 6 bases and J lost 0, with 8 bases in between. As DNA, the CDR3 is TGTGCCAGCAGAACGGGGGTGAACACTGAAGCTTTCTTT. It specifies CASRTGVNTEAFF.

V and J are TRBV7-9 and TRBJ2-1; tentative D call: TRBD1 (6 bases). Germline lookup yields CDR1 SEHNR and CDR2 FQNEAQ (reference sequence). V was clipped by 4 bases and J by 9 bases, with 16 bases between them. The CDR3 has 14 amino acids. This chain's CDR3 is CASSYPAGAGEQFF. DNA for the CDR3: TGTGCCAGCAGCTATCCCGCAGGGGCGGGTGAGCAGTTCTTC.

V is TRBV4-1 and J is TRBJ2-1; 9 bases align to TRBD2. This CDR3 region has 17 residues. Germline trimming cut 0 bases from V and 3 bases from J; bases unmatched to any gene: 6. Germline V gives CDR1 MGHRA, CDR2 YSYEKL. CDR3 sequence (DNA): TGCGCCAGCAGCCAAGACGCGACTAGCGGCTTCTACAATGAGCAGTTCTTC. It translates to CASSQDATSGFYNEQFF.

The CDR3 is CASSLAGTGENTGELFF. CDR3 sequence (DNA): TGTGCCAGCAGCTTGGCCGGGACAGGGGAGAACACCGGGGAGCTGTTTTTT. The rearrangement links TRBV5-8 to TRBJ2-2, with TRBD1 identical over 10 bases. The CDR3 is 17 residues long. V trimming: 0 bases; J trimming: 1 base; junction bases outside the gene matches: 3. The germline V gene has CDR1 SGHTS and CDR2 YDEGEE.

This rearrangement joins TRBV11-2 to TRBJ2-2; 8 bases align to TRBD1. CDR3 length equals 15 residues. CDR1 SGHAT and CDR2 FQNNGV come from the germline V gene. With V trimmed by 5 bases and J by 3 bases, 5 bases remained unmatched. The CDR3 coding sequence is TGTGCCAGCAGCCTGACAGGGGTCGACACCGGGGAGCTGTTTTTT. This translates into CASSLTGVDTGELFF.